This entry describes one TCR beta chain. The antigen is unknown. Profiling relied on immunoSEQ multiplex PCR, and the TCRdb table lists in-frame clones only, not all of them. The data contain roughly 120,000 clones, roughly 89% of them seen just once; the ten biggest clones take up approximately 7.1%. These data originate in a study of T cell responses to AZD1222 COVID-19 vaccine. Study findings and constraints: Possibly, clonal diversity was underestimated; donors were largely white British and included more females. Spike regions recognized by vaccine-associated CD4 TCRs spanned the protein, led by 160-218 and 743-854.

The junction had 5 bases not matched to a gene; V was cut back by 7 bases and J by 2 bases. The CDR3 runs 14 residues. CDR1 SNHLY and CDR2 FYNNEI come from the germline V gene. This chain joins TRBV2 and TRBJ2-3; 8 bases agree with TRBD2. This receptor was identified in an adult who received the AZD1222 COVID-19 vaccine. The sequences come from peripheral blood, collected 28 days after the second AZD1222 dose. In nucleotides, the CDR3 is TGTGCCAGCATCCAGCGGGGGATCACAGATACGCAGTATTTT. It translates to CASIQRGITDTQYF. Full variable domain (outside the CDR3, taken from reference TRBV2 and TRBJ2-3): EPEVTQTPSHQVTQMGQEVILRCVPISNHLYFYWYRQILGQKVEFLVSFYNNEISEKSEIFDDQFSVERPDGSNFTLKIRSTKLEDSAMYFCASIQRGITDTQYFGPGTRLTVL.